The 5 T cell receptor beta chains below come from one sample, sequenced in a study of beta chain features in type 1 diabetes. Findings and caveats of the study: Within each of all four CD4+ subsets, Type 1 diabetes patients had TCRB CDR3s that were moderately but significantly shorter.

The whole isolated RNA underwent reverse transcription, so sequencing captured expressed TCRB transcripts. Sequenced by immunoSEQ multiplex PCR; TCRdb stores in-frame clones only, minus some. Of roughly 300,000 clones listed, roughly an eighth are singletons. Which antigens these TCRs recognize remains unknown. Sequencing input: naive CD4+ T cells from blood. All receptors derive from a man aged 25 to 45 with type 1 diabetes.

This clone has just a few counts. The chain recombines TRBV28 with TRBJ1-5, with unresolved D. Germline assignment: CDR1 MDHEN and CDR2 SYDVKM. CDR3 length: 12 amino acids. The V end was cut by 2 bases, the J end by 6 bases, with 5 bases between. The CDR3 DNA sequence: TGTGCCAGCAGTTTAAGAGGTCAGCCCCAGCATTTT. It codes for CASSLRGQPQHF.

The chain recombines TRBV4-3 with TRBJ2-1; 8 positions agree with TRBD2. CDR1 is LGHNA, CDR2 YSLEER, per germline. The CDR3 is 17 amino acids. V lost 1 base and J lost 7; bases outside the gene matches: 12. CDR3 amino acids: CASSQVVLSGSRNEQFF. CDR3 DNA sequence: TGCGCCAGCAGCCAAGTCGTATTAAGCGGGAGTCGGAATGAGCAGTTCTTC.

This clone was observed a few times. The chain joins TRBV5-1 to TRBJ2-2; tentative D call: TRBD1 (6 bases). Germline V gene lookup returns CDR1 SGHRS and CDR2 YFSETQ. The CDR3 covers 15 residues. V lost 3 bases and J lost 5, with 14 bases in between. The CDR3 sequence: CASSYRESRTGELFF. In DNA, the CDR3 is TGCGCCAGCAGCTACAGGGAAAGTCGGACCGGGGAGCTGTTTTTT.

The genes are TRBV25-1 and TRBJ2-1; D is unclear. This CDR3 comprises 11 residues. Germline V gives CDR1 MGHDK, CDR2 SYGVNS. V was cut by 6 bases and J by 10 bases, with 10 bases left in between. CDR3 sequence: CASSESREQFF. The CDR3 DNA reads as TGTGCCAGCAGCGAGTCCCGGGAGCAGTTCTTC.

This clone occurred once. This sequence joins TRBV9 and TRBJ2-1, with 10 nucleotides matching TRBD2. The CDR3 extends over 17 amino acids. V was clipped by 4 bases and J by 0 bases; unmatched bases: 7. Germline V gene lookup returns CDR1 SGDLS and CDR2 YYNGEE. Written as DNA, the CDR3 is TGTGCCAGCAGCCCCATGGGACTAGCGTACTCCTACAATGAGCAGTTCTTC. Translation: CASSPMGLAYSYNEQFF.